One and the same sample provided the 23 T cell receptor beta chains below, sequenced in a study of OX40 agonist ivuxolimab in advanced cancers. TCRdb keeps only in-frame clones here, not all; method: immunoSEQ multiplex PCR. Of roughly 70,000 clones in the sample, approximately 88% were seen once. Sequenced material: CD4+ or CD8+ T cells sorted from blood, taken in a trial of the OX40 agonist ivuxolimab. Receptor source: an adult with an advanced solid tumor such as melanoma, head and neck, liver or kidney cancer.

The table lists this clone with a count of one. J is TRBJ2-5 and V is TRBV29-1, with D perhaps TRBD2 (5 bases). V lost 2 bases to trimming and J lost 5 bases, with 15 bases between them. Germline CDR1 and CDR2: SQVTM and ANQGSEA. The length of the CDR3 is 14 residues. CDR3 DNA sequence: TGCAGCGTTGAAAGACTTTCGAGCGGTGAGACCCAGTACTTC. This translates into CSVERLSSGETQYF.

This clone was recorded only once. CDR3 in DNA: TGTGCCAGTAGTATTACTGGGGCCAACGTCCTGACTTTC. Translation gives CASSITGANVLTF. The V and J genes are TRBV19 and TRBJ2-6; unclear D gene. V was trimmed by 3 bases and J by 2 bases, leaving 2 bases between them. CDR1 is LNHDA and CDR2 is SQIVND in the germline V gene (reference sequence). This CDR3 has 13 amino acids.

The chain's CDR3 is CASSPSYSQGYEQYF. CDR3 nucleotide sequence: TGTGCCAGCAGCCCAAGTTACTCACAGGGCTACGAGCAGTACTTC. V and J are TRBV13 and TRBJ2-7, with a tentative D call TRBD1 (6 bases). This CDR3 has 15 amino acids. The germline V gene has CDR1 PRHDT and CDR2 FYEKMQ (reference sequence). V was trimmed by 5 bases and J by 3 bases, leaving 17 bases between them.

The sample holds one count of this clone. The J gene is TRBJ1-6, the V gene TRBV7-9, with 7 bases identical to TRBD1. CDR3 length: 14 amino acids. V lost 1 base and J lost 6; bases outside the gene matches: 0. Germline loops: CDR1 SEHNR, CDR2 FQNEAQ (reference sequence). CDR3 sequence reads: CASSLDRGNSPLHF. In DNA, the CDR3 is TGTGCCAGCAGCTTAGACAGGGGTAATTCACCCCTCCACTTT.

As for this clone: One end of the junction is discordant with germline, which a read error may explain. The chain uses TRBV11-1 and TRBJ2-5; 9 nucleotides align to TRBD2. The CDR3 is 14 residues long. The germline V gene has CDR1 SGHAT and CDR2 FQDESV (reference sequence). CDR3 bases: TGTGCCAGCAGCCTAGCGGGGCAGAGAGAGACCCAGTACTTC. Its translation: CASSLAGQRETQYF.

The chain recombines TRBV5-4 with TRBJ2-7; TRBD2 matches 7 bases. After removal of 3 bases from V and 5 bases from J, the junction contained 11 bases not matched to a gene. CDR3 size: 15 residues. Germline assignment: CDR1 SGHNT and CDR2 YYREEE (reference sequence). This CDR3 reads CASSSSREAWNEQYF. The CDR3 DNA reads TGTGCCAGCAGCTCATCCCGGGAGGCCTGGAACGAGCAGTACTTC.

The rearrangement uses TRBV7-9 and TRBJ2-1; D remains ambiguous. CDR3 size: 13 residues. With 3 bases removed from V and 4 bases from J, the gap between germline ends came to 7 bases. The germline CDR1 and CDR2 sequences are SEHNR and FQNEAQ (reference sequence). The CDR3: CASSFTFYNEQFF. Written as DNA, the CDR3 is TGTGCCAGCAGCTTTACCTTTTACAATGAGCAGTTCTTC.

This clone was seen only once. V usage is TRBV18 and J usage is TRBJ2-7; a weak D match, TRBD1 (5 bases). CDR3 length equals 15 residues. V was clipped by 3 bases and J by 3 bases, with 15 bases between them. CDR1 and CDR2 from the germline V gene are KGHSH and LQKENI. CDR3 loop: CASSPVTAPGYEQYF. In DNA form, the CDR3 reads TGTGCCAGCTCACCGGTGACAGCCCCGGGCTACGAGCAGTACTTC.

The CDR3: CAWSKGAGTSVETQYF. The CDR3, as DNA: TGTGCCTGGAGTAAGGGGGCGGGGACTAGCGTAGAGACCCAGTACTTC. The V and J genes are TRBV30 and TRBJ2-5; the match to TRBD2 covers 10 bases. The CDR3 covers 16 residues. Germline trimming cut 2 bases from V and 4 bases from J; bases unmatched to any gene: 10. The germline gives CDR1 GTSNPN, CDR2 SVGIG (reference sequence). The entire variable domain, with the rest obtained from reference TRBV30 and TRBJ2-5, is as follows: SQTIHQWPATLVQPVGSPLSLECTVEGTSNPNLYWYRQAAGRGLQLLFYSVGIGQISSEVPQNLSASRPQDRQFILSSKKLLLSDSGFYLCAWSKGAGTSVETQYFGPGTRLLVL.

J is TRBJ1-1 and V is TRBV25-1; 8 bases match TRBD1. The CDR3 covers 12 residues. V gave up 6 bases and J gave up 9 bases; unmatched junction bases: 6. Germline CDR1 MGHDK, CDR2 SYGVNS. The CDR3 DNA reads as TGTGCCAGCAGCGGGACAGGCGAAAAAGCTTTCTTT. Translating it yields CASSGTGEKAFF.

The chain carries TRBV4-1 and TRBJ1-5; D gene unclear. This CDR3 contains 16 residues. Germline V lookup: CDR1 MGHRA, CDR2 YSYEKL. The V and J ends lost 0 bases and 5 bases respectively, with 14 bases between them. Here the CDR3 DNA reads TGCGCCAGCAGCCAAGATGCCGGCCAGGTTTATCAGCCCCAGCATTTT. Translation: CASSQDAGQVYQPQHF.

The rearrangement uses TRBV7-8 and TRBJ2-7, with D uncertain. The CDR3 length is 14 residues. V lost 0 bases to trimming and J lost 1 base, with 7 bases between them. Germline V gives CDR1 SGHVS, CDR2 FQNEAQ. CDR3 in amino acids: CASSLAINSYEQYF. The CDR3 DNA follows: TGTGCCAGCAGCTTAGCGATAAATTCCTACGAGCAGTACTTC. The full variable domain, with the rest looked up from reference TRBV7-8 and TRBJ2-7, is GAGVSQSPRYKVAKRGQDVALRCDPISGHVSLFWYQQALGQGPEFLTYFQNEAQLDKSGLPSDRFFAERPEGSVSTLKIQRTQQEDSAVYLCASSLAINSYEQYFGPGTRLTVT.

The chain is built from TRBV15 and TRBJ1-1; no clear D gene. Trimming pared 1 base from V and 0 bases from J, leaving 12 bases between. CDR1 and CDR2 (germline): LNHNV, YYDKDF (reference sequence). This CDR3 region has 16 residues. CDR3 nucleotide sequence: TGTGCCACCAGCAGAGGGCTGGGAGGAATGAACACTGAAGCTTTCTTT. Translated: CATSRGLGGMNTEAFF.

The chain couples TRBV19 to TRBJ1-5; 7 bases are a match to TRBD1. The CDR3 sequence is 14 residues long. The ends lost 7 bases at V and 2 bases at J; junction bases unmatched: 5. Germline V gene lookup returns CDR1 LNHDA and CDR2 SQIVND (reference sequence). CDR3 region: CASTDRAGNQPQHF. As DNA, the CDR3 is TGTGCCAGTACCGACAGGGCTGGCAATCAGCCCCAGCATTTT.

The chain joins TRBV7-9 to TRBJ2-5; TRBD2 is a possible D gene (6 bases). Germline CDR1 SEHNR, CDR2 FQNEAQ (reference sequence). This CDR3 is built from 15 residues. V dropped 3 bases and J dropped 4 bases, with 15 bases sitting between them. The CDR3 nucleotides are TGTGCCAGCAGCTTCCCCATAGCGGATACAGAGACCCAGTACTTC. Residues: CASSFPIADTETQYF.

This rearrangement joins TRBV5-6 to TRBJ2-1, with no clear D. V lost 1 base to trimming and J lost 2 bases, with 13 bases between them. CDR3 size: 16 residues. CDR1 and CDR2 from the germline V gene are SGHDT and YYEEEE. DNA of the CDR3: TGTGCCAGCAGCTTGTTGGGTCCATCGGCCTACAATGAGCAGTTCTTC. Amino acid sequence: CASSLLGPSAYNEQFF.

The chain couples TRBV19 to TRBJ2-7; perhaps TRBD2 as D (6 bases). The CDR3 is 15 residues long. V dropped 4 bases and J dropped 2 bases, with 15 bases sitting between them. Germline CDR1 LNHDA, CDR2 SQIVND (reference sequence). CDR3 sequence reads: CASSTGRSHPYEQYF. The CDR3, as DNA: TGTGCCAGTAGTACCGGGAGATCCCATCCCTACGAGCAGTACTTC. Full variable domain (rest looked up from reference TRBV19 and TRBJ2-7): DGGITQSPKYLFRKEGQNVTLSCEQNLNHDAMYWYRQDPGQGLRLIYYSQIVNDFQKGDIAEGYSVSREKKESFPLTVTSAQKNPTAFYLCASSTGRSHPYEQYFGPGTRLTVT.

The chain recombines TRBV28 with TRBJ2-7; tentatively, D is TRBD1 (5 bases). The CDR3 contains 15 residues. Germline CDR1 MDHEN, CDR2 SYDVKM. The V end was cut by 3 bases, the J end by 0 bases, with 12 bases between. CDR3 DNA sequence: TGTGCCAGCAGTTTGGCGGCAGGGAACTCCTACGAGCAGTACTTC. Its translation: CASSLAAGNSYEQYF.

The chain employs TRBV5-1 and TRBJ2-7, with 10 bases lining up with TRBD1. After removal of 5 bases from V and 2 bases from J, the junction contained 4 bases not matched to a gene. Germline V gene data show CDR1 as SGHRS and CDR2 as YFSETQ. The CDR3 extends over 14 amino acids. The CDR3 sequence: CASSSGTGAYEQYF. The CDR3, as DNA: TGCGCCAGCAGTTCCGGGACAGGGGCCTACGAGCAGTACTTC.

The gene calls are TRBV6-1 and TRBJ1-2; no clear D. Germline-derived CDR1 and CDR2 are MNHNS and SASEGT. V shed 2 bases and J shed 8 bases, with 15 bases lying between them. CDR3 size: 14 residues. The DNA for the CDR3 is TGTGCCAGCAGTGAACAATTTACGGGCGGAGGCTACACCTTC. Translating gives CASSEQFTGGGYTF.

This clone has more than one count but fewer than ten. This CDR3 reads CASSVTGLGYTF. Written as DNA, the CDR3 is TGTGCCAGCAGCGTTACAGGGCTTGGCTACACCTTC. V is TRBV5-6 and J is TRBJ1-2, with a tentative D call TRBD1 (6 bases). CDR3 size: 12 residues. V lost 4 bases, J lost 7 bases, and 11 bases lay in between. Germline CDR1 SGHDT, CDR2 YYEEEE.

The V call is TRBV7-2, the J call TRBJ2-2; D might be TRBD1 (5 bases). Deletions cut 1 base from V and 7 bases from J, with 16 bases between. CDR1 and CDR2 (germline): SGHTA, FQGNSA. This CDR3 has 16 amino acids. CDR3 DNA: TGTGCCAGCAGCTTAGAGGGCCGGCCAGGGCTCGGGGAGCTGTTTTTT. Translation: CASSLEGRPGLGELFF.

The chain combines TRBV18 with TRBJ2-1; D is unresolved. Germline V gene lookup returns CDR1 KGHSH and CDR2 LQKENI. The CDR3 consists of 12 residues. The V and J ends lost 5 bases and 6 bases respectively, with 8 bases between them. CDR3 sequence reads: CASSDRFNEQFF. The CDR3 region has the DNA TGTGCCAGCTCAGATCGTTTCAATGAGCAGTTCTTC.